This entry lists 32 T cell receptor beta chains sequenced from one sample in a study of cytomegalovirus exposure and HLA in healthy donors. The PCR ran on 60 Vbeta and 13 Jbeta primers. The data were produced by immunoSEQ multiplex PCR, yet TCRdb's version contains in-frame clones alone and is incomplete. The sample lists some 170,000 clones, 65% to 75% occurring once. The sample consisted of PBMCs. The receptors shown here come from a human donor in good health.

In this sample, this clone turned up a few times. This chain uses TRBV7-9 with TRBJ1-1, with 9 bases fitting TRBD1. Germline CDR1 and CDR2: SEHNR and FQNEAQ (reference sequence). V lost 3 bases, J lost 1 base, and 3 bases stayed unmatched. This CDR3 contains 15 residues. The CDR3 DNA sequence: TGTGCCAGCAGCTTCCGACAGGGGGAGAACACTGAAGCTTTCTTT. Translation gives CASSFRQGENTEAFF.

The V call is TRBV5-1, the J call TRBJ2-3; 8 positions agree with TRBD2. The length of the CDR3 is 16 residues. The junction had 5 bases not matched to a gene; V was cut back by 1 base and J by 1 base. Germline loops: CDR1 SGHRS, CDR2 YFSETQ. The CDR3 sequence is CASSLRLAGRTDTQYF. The CDR3, as DNA: TGCGCCAGCAGCTTGAGGCTAGCGGGCCGCACAGATACGCAGTATTTT. The full variable domain, its missing parts supplied by reference TRBV5-1 and TRBJ2-3, is KAGVTQTPRYLIKTRGQQVTLSCSPISGHRSVSWYQQTPGQGLQFLFEYFSETQRNKGNFPGRFSGRQFSNSRSEMNVSTLELGDSALYLCASSLRLAGRTDTQYFGPGTRLTVL.

This clone has only one observation. The V call is TRBV6-1, the J call TRBJ1-5; 8 bases align to TRBD1. Per germline, CDR1 MNHNS and CDR2 SASEGT. After removal of 5 bases from V and 1 base from J, the junction contained 4 bases not matched to a gene. The CDR3 is 15 residues long. Here the CDR3 DNA reads TGTGCCAGCAGTTCCCACAGGGGGAGCAATCAGCCCCAGCATTTT. Its translation: CASSSHRGSNQPQHF.

The rearrangement joins TRBV9 to TRBJ2-7; TRBD2 is a possible D gene (6 bases). With 2 bases removed from V and 2 bases from J, the gap between germline ends came to 11 bases. The length of the CDR3 is 14 residues. The germline V gene has CDR1 SGDLS and CDR2 YYNGEE. This CDR3 is CASSVGGPTYEQYF. CDR3 bases: TGTGCCAGCAGCGTGGGGGGTCCCACCTACGAGCAGTACTTC.

This clone was seen only a few times. The chain uses TRBV6-5 and TRBJ2-7, with 8 bases that match TRBD1. Germline loops: CDR1 MNHEY, CDR2 SVGAGI. Unmatched junction bases numbered 12, after V lost 2 bases and J lost 12 bases. This CDR3 has 14 amino acids. The chain's CDR3 is CASSYHSLDRGLYF. The CDR3 bases are TGTGCCAGCAGTTACCACTCGCTAGACAGGGGACTGTACTTC.

This chain uses TRBV7-9 with TRBJ2-1; 7 positions agree with TRBD1. The V and J ends lost 10 bases and 2 bases, in that order; junction bases with no gene match: 8. Looked up from germline, CDR1 is SEHNR and CDR2 is FQNEAQ (reference sequence). This CDR3 has 14 residues. This chain's CDR3 is CAILGTDTYNEQFF. As DNA, the CDR3 is TGTGCCATCCTAGGGACAGATACCTACAATGAGCAGTTCTTC.

This clone has just a few counts. J is TRBJ1-5 and V is TRBV2, with D perhaps matching TRBD1 (6 bases). This CDR3 is 14 amino acids long. Germline CDR1 reads SNHLY; CDR2 reads FYNNEI. The V end was cut by 5 bases, the J end by 4 bases, with 12 bases between. This CDR3 is CASSWTVTNQPQHF. In DNA, the CDR3 is TGTGCCAGCAGTTGGACAGTTACGAATCAGCCCCAGCATTTT.

This clone was detected only a few times. This chain uses TRBV30 with TRBJ1-2, with 7 nucleotides matching TRBD1. CDR1 GTSNPN and CDR2 SVGIG come from the germline V gene (reference sequence). The CDR3 has 16 amino acids. V gave up 0 bases and J gave up 3 bases; unmatched junction bases: 10. The CDR3 region is CAWSVSGTANYYGYTF. Written as DNA, the CDR3 is TGTGCCTGGAGTGTTTCCGGGACAGCCAATTACTATGGCTACACCTTC.

This chain connects TRBV10-3 to TRBJ1-1; the D gene is possibly TRBD1 (5 bases). This CDR3 region has 13 residues. The V gene's germline CDR1 is ENHRY and CDR2 SYGVKD. Trimming left V 6 bases short and J 8 bases short, with 16 bases between. The chain's CDR3 is CAISSGGRTEAFF. The CDR3 DNA reads TGTGCCATCAGCTCGGGGGGGAGGACCGAAGCTTTCTTT.

In this sample, this clone turned up once. The chain uses TRBV29-1 and TRBJ2-7, with TRBD1 identical over 7 bases. Germline values: CDR1 SQVTM, CDR2 ANQGSEA. The CDR3 sequence is 13 residues long. Germline trimming cut 7 bases from V and 3 bases from J; bases unmatched to any gene: 9. The CDR3 loop reads CSARAPGGYEQYF. CDR3 in DNA: TGCAGCGCCCGCGCGCCAGGGGGCTACGAGCAGTACTTC.

V gene TRBV2 combines with J gene TRBJ2-7, with 10 bases aligning to TRBD1. The V gene's germline CDR1 is SNHLY and CDR2 FYNNEI. This CDR3 is 14 amino acids long. The trim removed 6 bases at V and 3 bases at J, leaving 5 bases unmatched. In nucleotides, the CDR3 is TGTGCCAGCAGCTCGGGACAGGGGAACTACGAGCAGTACTTC. It translates to CASSSGQGNYEQYF.

Comment on this clone: At the DNA level, this CDR3 is encoded by other sequences in the same sample as well. The rearrangement uses TRBV6-5 and TRBJ1-2; no firm D call. Trimming took off 6 bases at V and 4 bases at J, with 12 bases between the two ends. Germline CDR1 MNHEY, CDR2 SVGAGI. CDR3 length: 13 amino acids. CDR3 coding DNA: TGTGCCAGCAGCAGGACGGGATTCTATGGCTACACCTTC. Protein: CASSRTGFYGYTF.

This clone has more than one count but fewer than ten. The chain couples TRBV7-8 to TRBJ2-1; D is perhaps TRBD2 (6 bases). With 0 bases removed from V and 4 bases from J, the gap between germline ends came to 10 bases. CDR3 length: 15 residues. Germline CDR1 and CDR2: SGHVS and FQNEAQ. The CDR3 DNA reads as TGTGCCAGCAGCTTAGCTAGCGGCCGTTACAATGAGCAGTTCTTC. This gives the protein CASSLASGRYNEQFF. Combining the CDR3 with reference TRBV7-8 and TRBJ2-1 gives the whole variable domain GAGVSQSPRYKVAKRGQDVALRCDPISGHVSLFWYQQALGQGPEFLTYFQNEAQLDKSGLPSDRFFAERPEGSVSTLKIQRTQQEDSAVYLCASSLASGRYNEQFFGPGTRLTVL.

This chain links TRBV7-8 with TRBJ2-2; 10 bases agree with TRBD2. Germline loops: CDR1 SGHVS, CDR2 FQNEAQ. The CDR3 is made up of 15 amino acids. V trimming: 5 bases; J trimming: 6 bases; junction bases outside the gene matches: 6. The CDR3 spells CASSPLAGPPGELFF. For the CDR3, the DNA is TGTGCCAGCAGCCCACTAGCGGGGCCACCCGGGGAGCTGTTTTTT.

The chain couples TRBV28 to TRBJ1-1; 9 bases map to TRBD1. The CDR3 runs 15 residues. The V and J ends lost 6 bases and 2 bases, in that order; junction bases with no gene match: 7. Germline V lookup: CDR1 MDHEN, CDR2 SYDVKM. In DNA, the CDR3 is TGTGCCAGCAGGGGACAGGGCCCTTTTAACACTGAAGCTTTCTTT. Its translation: CASRGQGPFNTEAFF.

The chain recombines TRBV5-6 with TRBJ1-1; a possible D gene is TRBD1 (5 bases). CDR3 length: 18 residues. CDR1 and CDR2 from the germline V gene are SGHDT and YYEEEE. The V gene lost 5 bases and the J gene lost 0 bases, with 23 bases spanning the gap. In nucleotides, the CDR3 is TGTGCCAGCAGGCGTGCCTCCCTATCTCAGGGAATGAACACTGAAGCTTTCTTT. It codes for CASRRASLSQGMNTEAFF.

V usage is TRBV5-1 and J usage is TRBJ1-1; 7 bases fit TRBD1. The CDR3 is 14 amino acids. Germline assignment: CDR1 SGHRS and CDR2 YFSETQ. V was clipped by 0 bases and J by 4 bases; unmatched bases: 3. The CDR3 is CASSLGGQFTEAFF. In DNA, the CDR3 is TGCGCCAGCAGCTTGGGGGGACAGTTCACTGAAGCTTTCTTT.

This clone was counted a few times. The gene calls are TRBV6-5 and TRBJ1-5; 7 nucleotides agree with TRBD1. This CDR3 region has 14 residues. Germline CDR1 reads MNHEY; CDR2 reads SVGAGI. With 5 bases clipped from V and 9 bases from J, the junction kept 10 bases outside the gene matches. The CDR3 DNA reads as TGTGCCAGCAGTCGCGACAGGGCCCCTGGGCCCCAGCATTTT. Translating it yields CASSRDRAPGPQHF.

The chain links TRBV7-9 to TRBJ1-2; TRBD1 matches at 8 bases. The CDR3 has 15 amino acids. V shed 1 base, J shed 3 bases, and the junction held 4 bases outside the gene matches. Germline V lookup: CDR1 SEHNR, CDR2 FQNEAQ (reference sequence). The DNA for the CDR3 is TGTGCCAGCAGCTTAGTGGGACAGGTCGACTATGGCTACACCTTC. Its protein product is CASSLVGQVDYGYTF.

The genes are TRBV19 and TRBJ1-5; TRBD1 aligns across 12 bases. CDR1 LNHDA and CDR2 SQIVND come from the germline V gene (reference sequence). J gave up 7 bases and V 6 bases, and 13 bases lay outside the gene matches. The CDR3 contains 17 residues. DNA of the CDR3: TGTGCCAGTAGCATCGCCGGGACAGGGGGCGGAAGGCAGCCCCAGCATTTT. This sequence encodes CASSIAGTGGGRQPQHF.

The genes are TRBV21-1 and TRBJ2-1; the D call TRBD2 from the table was never checked on the DNA. TRBV21-1 is designated a pseudogene. The CDR3 is 15 amino acids. The CDR3, as DNA: TGTGCCAGCAGCAAACGGAAGAGGGTTGAATGGGAGCAGTTCTTC. This encodes CASSKRKRVEWEQFF.

The CDR3 DNA reads TGTGCCAGCATTCCCCAGGGTCCTCACGGCGATGAGCAGTTCTTC. Translating it yields CASIPQGPHGDEQFF. The chain recombines TRBV6-4 with TRBJ2-1; a possible D gene is TRBD1 (5 bases). The germline V and J ends were trimmed by 7 bases and 8 bases, with 21 bases remaining between them. The CDR3 spans 15 residues. Germline V CDR1 and CDR2: MRHNA, SNTAGT.

This clone was seen once. The J gene is TRBJ1-1, the V gene TRBV6-5, with 8 bases matching TRBD1. Germline-derived CDR1 and CDR2 are MNHEY and SVGAGI. This CDR3 region has 16 residues. V dropped 4 bases and J dropped 1; count of bases not matched to a gene: 8. CDR3 amino acids: CASSSTATGANTEAFF. CDR3 DNA: TGTGCCAGCAGTTCCACAGCGACAGGGGCGAACACTGAAGCTTTCTTT.

This chain connects TRBV18 to TRBJ1-2; D remains ambiguous. This CDR3 is 13 amino acids long. Trimming stripped 3 bases from V and 8 bases from J, with 13 bases between. Germline CDR1 reads KGHSH; CDR2 reads LQKENI. CDR3 DNA sequence: TGTGCCAGCTCACCTGACGCCGCGCGGGGCTACACCTTC. This gives the protein CASSPDAARGYTF.

The V and J genes are TRBV4-1 and TRBJ2-2; 8 bases line up with TRBD1. The trim removed 1 base at V and 1 base at J, leaving 5 bases unmatched. This CDR3 is 17 amino acids long. Per the germline V gene, CDR1 is MGHRA and CDR2 is YSYEKL. CDR3 DNA sequence: TGCGCCAGCAGCCAAGGGCGGACAGGGCTGAACACCGGGGAGCTGTTTTTT. Translating gives CASSQGRTGLNTGELFF.

The CDR3 spells CASSPPDRGDKNIQYF. CDR3 nucleotide sequence: TGTGCCAGCTCACCCCCTGACAGGGGGGACAAAAACATTCAGTACTTC. The chain employs TRBV18 and TRBJ2-4; 9 positions agree with TRBD1. V lost 3 bases, J lost 3 bases, and 6 bases stayed unmatched. CDR1 is KGHSH, CDR2 LQKENI, per germline. This CDR3 spans 16 amino acids.

The chain joins TRBV7-2 to TRBJ2-7; 9 nucleotides line up with TRBD1. The V segment lost 4 bases and the J segment 3 bases; nucleotides outside the gene matches: 7. The CDR3 loop spans 15 amino acids. Germline CDR1 SGHTA, CDR2 FQGNSA. The CDR3 region is CASSSPGGQGYEQYF. The CDR3 nucleotides read TGTGCCAGCAGCTCACCCGGGGGACAGGGCTACGAGCAGTACTTC.

The rearrangement joins TRBV5-4 to TRBJ1-6; no firm D call. This CDR3 is 17 amino acids long. V shed 3 bases and J shed 7 bases, with 20 bases lying between them. The germline gives CDR1 SGHNT, CDR2 YYREEE (reference sequence). The CDR3 protein is CASSSANPQAGNSPLHF. As DNA, the CDR3 is TGTGCCAGCAGCTCTGCCAACCCTCAGGCGGGGAATTCACCCCTCCACTTT.

The rearrangement links TRBV30 to TRBJ1-5, with 10 bases fitting TRBD1. The germline gives CDR1 GTSNPN, CDR2 SVGIG (reference sequence). The CDR3 covers 16 residues. V gave up 3 bases and J gave up 4 bases; unmatched junction bases: 9. The CDR3 loop reads CAWREWRTGGNQPQHF. The CDR3 region has the DNA TGTGCCTGGAGGGAGTGGCGGACAGGGGGGAATCAGCCCCAGCATTTT.

The V and J genes are TRBV29-1 and TRBJ2-3, with TRBD2 matching 13 bases. The CDR3 spans 17 residues. The germline V gene encodes CDR1 SQVTM and CDR2 ANQGSEA. J was trimmed by 2 bases and V by 1 base; bases with no gene match: 6. In DNA, the CDR3 is TGCAGCGTTGAAGGGGGGACTAGCGGGAATCCCACAGATACGCAGTATTTT. Its translation: CSVEGGTSGNPTDTQYF.

V usage is TRBV27 and J usage is TRBJ2-7; 8 bases are a match to TRBD1. The germline CDR1 and CDR2 sequences are MNHEY and SMNVEV (reference sequence). The CDR3 has 16 amino acids. V lost 3 bases and J lost 7; bases outside the gene matches: 14. CDR3 sequence reads: CASSFGASRTGREQYF. In nucleotides, the CDR3 is TGTGCCAGCAGTTTCGGCGCTAGTCGGACAGGGCGGGAGCAGTACTTC.

The chain combines TRBV7-2 with TRBJ2-3; 13 bases line up with TRBD2. The V segment lost 4 bases and the J segment 4 bases; nucleotides outside the gene matches: 5. The CDR3 totals 16 residues. CDR1 SGHTA and CDR2 FQGNSA come from the germline V gene. In DNA, the CDR3 is TGTGCCAGCAGCTCATGGACTAGCGGGGGAGCAGATACGCAGTATTTT. It codes for CASSSWTSGGADTQYF.